This entry lists 27 T cell receptor beta chains sequenced from one sample in a study of shared clonotypes between healthy human individuals. Profiling relied on immunoSEQ multiplex PCR, and the TCRdb table lists in-frame clones only, not all of them. The sample has 2 million to 2.5 million clones; just under 95% are singletons. Sequencing was performed on naive CD4+ T cells from PBMCs. Subset denoted: CD45RA+ positively selected. These receptors all come from a man aged 18 to 35 in good health. Some clones in this sample may be carry-over from other donors' samples.

The V gene is TRBV6-4, the J gene TRBJ2-1, with 10 bases identical to TRBD2. The germline V gene has CDR1 MRHNA and CDR2 SNTAGT. Germline trimming cut 3 bases from V and 9 bases from J; bases unmatched to any gene: 17. This CDR3 contains 18 residues. The CDR3 reads CASSDSRLAGDLGAEQFF. CDR3 in DNA: TGTGCCAGCAGTGATTCCAGACTAGCGGGTGATCTAGGTGCTGAGCAGTTCTTC.

The chain carries TRBV11-2 and TRBJ2-5; possible D gene TRBD2, 6 bases. The CDR3 contains 15 residues. Looked up from germline, CDR1 is SGHAT and CDR2 is FQNNGV. The V end was cut by 5 bases, the J end by 6 bases, with 19 bases between. The CDR3: CASSPGMPRGKTQYF. CDR3 coding DNA: TGTGCCAGCAGCCCCGGGATGCCTCGGGGGAAGACCCAGTACTTC.

The chain combines TRBV6-1 with TRBJ1-2; TRBD1 agrees at 9 bases. V trimming: 4 bases; J trimming: 4 bases; junction bases outside the gene matches: 16. CDR3 size: 18 residues. The germline CDR1 and CDR2 sequences are MNHNS and SASEGT. CDR3 region: CASSGSVRDREFRYGYTF. The CDR3 DNA reads TGTGCCAGCAGTGGATCCGTTAGGGACAGGGAGTTTCGCTATGGCTACACCTTC.

This chain joins TRBV27 and TRBJ2-5; possibly TRBD1 for D (5 bases). Germline V CDR1 and CDR2: MNHEY, SMNVEV (reference sequence). This CDR3 is 14 amino acids long. Between the trimmed V and J ends, which lost 4 bases and 9 bases, there was a span of 18 bases. CDR3 DNA sequence: TGTGCCAGCAGTTCGACAGTTGGGGTTGGGGCCCAGTACTTC. Translation gives CASSSTVGVGAQYF.

Comments on this clone: The sample contains more than one DNA sequence encoding this CDR3. The V gene is TRBV5-1, the J gene TRBJ1-2; a weak D match, TRBD1 (5 bases). V lost 0 bases and J lost 3, with 9 bases in between. Germline assignment: CDR1 SGHRS and CDR2 YFSETQ. This CDR3 has 14 residues. As DNA, the CDR3 is TGCGCCAGCAGCTTGGCAGGGATGGACTATGGCTACACCTTC. Amino acids: CASSLAGMDYGYTF.

This chain connects TRBV11-3 to TRBJ2-3; TRBD1 aligns across 8 bases. The CDR3 is made up of 14 amino acids. J was trimmed by 6 bases and V by 5 bases; bases with no gene match: 7. The germline V gene encodes CDR1 SGHNT and CDR2 YENEEA. The CDR3 sequence is CASSGQGGLDTQYF. CDR3 nucleotides: TGTGCCAGCAGCGGACAGGGAGGTTTGGATACGCAGTATTTT.

This chain uses TRBV28 with TRBJ2-5, with TRBD1 identical over 10 bases. The end of the DNA is better explained by TRBJ2-7, so the J call may be wrong. Germline assignment: CDR1 MDHEN and CDR2 SYDVKM. The CDR3 has 15 amino acids. The CDR3 is CASSLRQGAGYEQYF. The CDR3, as DNA: TGTGCCAGCAGTCTCCGACAGGGGGCGGGTTACGAGCAGTACTTC.

This rearrangement joins TRBV6-1 to TRBJ2-1; 9 positions match TRBD1. The junction had 9 bases not matched to a gene; V was cut back by 4 bases and J by 5 bases. CDR3 length: 16 residues. Germline V gene lookup returns CDR1 MNHNS and CDR2 SASEGT. CDR3 sequence (DNA): TGTGCCAGCAGTGTACCACCGGGACAGGGAGACAATGAGCAGTTCTTC. Its translation: CASSVPPGQGDNEQFF.

V usage is TRBV7-2 and J usage is TRBJ2-7; 10 nucleotides match TRBD2. The CDR3 is 17 residues long. Germline V gene lookup returns CDR1 SGHTA and CDR2 FQGNSA. V shed 1 base and J 2 bases; nucleotides not matched to a gene: 8. The CDR3 bases are TGTGCCAGCAGCTTAGTCTCGAGCGGGAGGGCCCCCTACGAGCAGTACTTC. Its protein is CASSLVSSGRAPYEQYF.

This chain uses TRBV5-4 with TRBJ2-1, with TRBD2 matching 7 bases. The length of the CDR3 is 15 residues. With V trimmed by 4 bases and J by 10 bases, 14 bases remained unmatched. The V gene's germline CDR1 is SGHNT and CDR2 YYREEE (reference sequence). The CDR3 region is CASSQSAVPGLEQFF. The DNA of the CDR3 is TGTGCCAGCAGCCAATCAGCGGTCCCGGGACTAGAGCAGTTCTTC. The full variable domain, completed using reference TRBV5-4 and TRBJ2-1, is ETGVTQSPTHLIKTRGQQVTLRCSSQSGHNTVSWYQQALGQGPQFIFQYYREEENGRGNFPPRFSGLQFPNYSSELNVNALELDDSALYLCASSQSAVPGLEQFFGPGTRLTVL.

The rearrangement uses TRBV7-8 and TRBJ2-3, with no clear D. Germline V gene data show CDR1 as SGHVS and CDR2 as FQNEAQ. The CDR3 is made up of 13 amino acids. V lost 1 base to trimming and J lost 3 bases, with 5 bases between them. CDR3 DNA: TGTGCCAGCAGCTTAGGGTATACAGATACGCAGTATTTT. Protein product: CASSLGYTDTQYF.

The gene calls are TRBV2 and TRBJ1-1; weak D call: TRBD1 (6 bases). CDR1 is SNHLY and CDR2 is FYNNEI in the germline V gene. The V end was cut by 3 bases, the J end by 1 base, with 9 bases between. The CDR3 extends over 14 amino acids. CDR3 amino acids: CASSETGSNTEAFF. The CDR3 DNA sequence: TGTGCCAGCAGTGAGACAGGATCGAACACTGAAGCTTTCTTT.

A word on this clone: Mismatch with germline at one junction end may stem from a read error. Different DNA sequences within this sample yield the same CDR3. The chain recombines TRBV10-3 with TRBJ1-1; perhaps TRBD1 as D (6 bases). This CDR3 has 14 amino acids. CDR1 and CDR2 (germline): ENHRY, SYGVKD. The CDR3 region is CAISGGQGNTEAFF. The CDR3 DNA reads TGTGCCATAAGTGGGGGGCAAGGGAACACTGAAGCTTTCTTT.

The chain is built from TRBV5-1 and TRBJ2-2, with D unclear. From germline, CDR1 is SGHRS and CDR2 YFSETQ. The CDR3 has 12 amino acids. V was shortened by 3 bases and J by 5 bases, with 5 bases between the two germline ends. CDR3 loop: CASSSGTGELFF. As DNA, the CDR3 is TGCGCCAGCAGCTCGGGTACCGGGGAGCTGTTTTTT.

This clone was seen once. The chain couples TRBV10-1 to TRBJ2-3, with a possible D match to TRBD1 (6 bases). The CDR3 contains 14 residues. With 8 bases removed from V and 0 bases from J, the gap between germline ends came to 12 bases. The germline CDR1 and CDR2 sequences are WNHNN and SYGVQD (reference sequence). This CDR3 is CASRTRGSTDTQYF. In DNA form, the CDR3 reads TGCGCCAGCCGTACGAGGGGGAGCACAGATACGCAGTATTTT.

The chain employs TRBV15 and TRBJ2-1, with D possibly TRBD2 on 5 matching bases. Germline values: CDR1 LNHNV, CDR2 YYDKDF (reference sequence). The CDR3 loop spans 12 amino acids. V lost 2 bases and J 8 bases, leaving 7 bases between the germline ends. In nucleotides, the CDR3 is TGTGCCACCAGCAGACTAGCCGATGAGCAGTTCTTC. It yields the protein CATSRLADEQFF.

The chain couples TRBV5-6 to TRBJ2-7; tentatively, D is TRBD2 (6 bases). V dropped 0 bases and J dropped 3 bases, with 13 bases sitting between them. The CDR3 spans 15 residues. CDR1 is SGHDT and CDR2 is YYEEEE in the germline V gene. CDR3 in amino acids: CASSLVGSGYYEQYF. The CDR3 DNA reads TGTGCCAGCAGCTTGGTCGGTAGCGGATACTACGAGCAGTACTTC.

J is TRBJ1-2 and V is TRBV27; the match to TRBD1 covers 9 bases. Germline CDR1 reads MNHEY; CDR2 reads SMNVEV (reference sequence). The CDR3 is 14 amino acids. J lost 4 bases, V lost 5 bases, and 5 bases had no gene match. CDR3 protein: CASSPQTGGYGYTF. The CDR3 DNA reads as TGTGCCAGCAGTCCGCAGACAGGGGGCTATGGCTACACCTTC.

This sequence joins TRBV7-2 and TRBJ2-1; D unclear. The V gene lost 3 bases and the J gene lost 0 bases, with 15 bases spanning the gap. Germline values: CDR1 SGHTA, CDR2 FQGNSA. The CDR3 extends over 17 amino acids. In nucleotides, the CDR3 is TGTGCCAGCAGCTTTAGGAGTGGCCTACCCTCCTACAATGAGCAGTTCTTC. This codes for CASSFRSGLPSYNEQFF.

About this clone itself: This sample also contains other DNA sequences that code for the same CDR3. This sequence joins TRBV5-1 and TRBJ1-3; 8 nucleotides match TRBD1. The V gene end was trimmed by 3 bases and the J gene end by 4 bases; junction bases not matched to a gene: 3. Germline CDR1 and CDR2: SGHRS and YFSETQ. This CDR3 contains 14 residues. The CDR3 protein is CASSSTGGGNTIYF. The CDR3 DNA sequence: TGCGCCAGCAGCTCCACAGGGGGGGGAAACACCATATATTTT.

J is TRBJ2-3 and V is TRBV6-4, with D perhaps TRBD2 (5 bases). The CDR3 has 15 residues. Between the trimmed V and J ends, which lost 2 bases and 2 bases, there was a span of 11 bases. Looked up from germline, CDR1 is MRHNA and CDR2 is SNTAGT. For the CDR3, the DNA is TGTGCCAGCAGTGACAACTCGGGGATCACAGATACGCAGTATTTT. It specifies CASSDNSGITDTQYF.

The V call is TRBV6-1, the J call TRBJ2-4, with TRBD2 identical over 11 bases. Germline lookup yields CDR1 MNHNS and CDR2 SASEGT. This CDR3 comprises 13 residues. The V and J ends lost 8 bases and 9 bases, in that order; junction bases with no gene match: 6. The CDR3 bases are TGTGCCAGCCACCTAGCGGGAGGCTCCATTCAGTACTTC. This gives the protein CASHLAGGSIQYF.

The gene calls are TRBV21-1 and TRBJ2-7. TRBV21-1 counts as a pseudogene. The CDR3 runs 16 residues. CDR3 protein: CASSKVLVRRNYEQYF. CDR3 in DNA: TGTGCCAGCAGCAAAGTTTTAGTTCGACGGAACTACGAGCAGTACTTC.

This rearrangement joins TRBV25-1 to TRBJ1-6; D possibly corresponds to TRBD1 (5 bases). The V gene's germline CDR1 is MGHDK and CDR2 SYGVNS. This CDR3 spans 14 amino acids. With 10 bases removed from V and 5 bases from J, the gap between germline ends came to 15 bases. CDR3 in DNA: TGTGCCACCCATGAAGGGGTCAATAATTCACCCCTCCACTTT. Translating it yields CATHEGVNNSPLHF.

This chain uses TRBV4-1 with TRBJ2-2; the D gene is possibly TRBD1 (6 bases). V was pared by 2 bases and J by 6 bases, with 16 bases between. CDR1 and CDR2 (germline): MGHRA, YSYEKL. CDR3 size: 16 residues. The CDR3 here is CASSQYTGKAPGELFF. The CDR3 coding sequence is TGCGCCAGCAGCCAATATACAGGGAAAGCGCCCGGGGAGCTGTTTTTT.

The chain recombines TRBV28 with TRBJ2-7, with 9 positions matching TRBD1. After removal of 6 bases from V and 0 bases from J, the junction contained 3 bases not matched to a gene. The germline V gene encodes CDR1 MDHEN and CDR2 SYDVKM. The CDR3 covers 14 residues. The CDR3 region is CASRQTGGSYEQYF. Here the CDR3 DNA reads TGTGCCAGCAGACAGACAGGGGGCTCCTACGAGCAGTACTTC.

This chain links TRBV12-5 with TRBJ2-1; 7 bases map to TRBD2. V shed 3 bases and J 10 bases; nucleotides not matched to a gene: 6. This CDR3 region has 13 residues. The germline V gene encodes CDR1 LGHNT and CDR2 FRNRAP. For the CDR3, the DNA is TGTGCTAGTGGTTTTTGGAGCGGGACCGAGCAGTTCTTC. Translation: CASGFWSGTEQFF.